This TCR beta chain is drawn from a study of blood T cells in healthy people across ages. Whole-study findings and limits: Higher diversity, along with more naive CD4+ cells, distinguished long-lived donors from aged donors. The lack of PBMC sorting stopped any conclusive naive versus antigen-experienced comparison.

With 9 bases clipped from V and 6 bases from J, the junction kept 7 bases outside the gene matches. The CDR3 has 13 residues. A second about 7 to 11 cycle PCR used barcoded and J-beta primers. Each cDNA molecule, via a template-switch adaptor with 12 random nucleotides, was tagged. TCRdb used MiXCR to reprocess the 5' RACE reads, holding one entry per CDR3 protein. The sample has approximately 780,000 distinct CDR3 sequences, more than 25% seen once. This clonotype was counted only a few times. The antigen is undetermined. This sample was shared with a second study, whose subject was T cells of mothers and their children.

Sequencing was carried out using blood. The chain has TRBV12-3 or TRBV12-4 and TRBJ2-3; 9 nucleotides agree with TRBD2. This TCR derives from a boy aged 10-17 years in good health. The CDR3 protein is CASTAGGVDTQYF. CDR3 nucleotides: TGTGCCAGTACCGCGGGAGGGGTCGATACGCAGTATTTT.